Included here is one T cell receptor beta chain sequence, with context. Its target is unknown. The record originates from a study of cytomegalovirus exposure and HLA in healthy donors. Study-wide results and limits: High specificity and sensitivity for cytomegalovirus status were reported for the classifier. The investigators catalogued 180 or so TCR beta chains as cytomegalovirus-associated. Rarity held for most TCR sequences, but there were some public TCRs that occurred in many donors.

This CDR3 comprises 15 residues. With 1 base removed from V and 0 bases from J, the gap between germline ends came to 10 bases. CDR1 and CDR2 (germline): SGHNT, YENEEA. Assay used: immunoSEQ multiplex PCR; TCRdb lists only in-frame clones, some missing. The sample consists of some 130,000 clones, roughly 89% of them appearing once. The donors were in the approximately 120-subject validation cohort; that cohort was separate from the approximately 700-subject first cohort. The TCR sequence derives from a woman between 18 and 30 years old in good health and CMV-seronegative. The sequencing sample was made of PBMCs. The chain joins TRBV11-3 to TRBJ2-7; possible D gene TRBD2, 5 bases. CDR3 in amino acids: CASSLGRGSSYEQYF. CDR3 in DNA: TGTGCCAGCAGCTTAGGTAGAGGGAGCTCCTACGAGCAGTACTTC.